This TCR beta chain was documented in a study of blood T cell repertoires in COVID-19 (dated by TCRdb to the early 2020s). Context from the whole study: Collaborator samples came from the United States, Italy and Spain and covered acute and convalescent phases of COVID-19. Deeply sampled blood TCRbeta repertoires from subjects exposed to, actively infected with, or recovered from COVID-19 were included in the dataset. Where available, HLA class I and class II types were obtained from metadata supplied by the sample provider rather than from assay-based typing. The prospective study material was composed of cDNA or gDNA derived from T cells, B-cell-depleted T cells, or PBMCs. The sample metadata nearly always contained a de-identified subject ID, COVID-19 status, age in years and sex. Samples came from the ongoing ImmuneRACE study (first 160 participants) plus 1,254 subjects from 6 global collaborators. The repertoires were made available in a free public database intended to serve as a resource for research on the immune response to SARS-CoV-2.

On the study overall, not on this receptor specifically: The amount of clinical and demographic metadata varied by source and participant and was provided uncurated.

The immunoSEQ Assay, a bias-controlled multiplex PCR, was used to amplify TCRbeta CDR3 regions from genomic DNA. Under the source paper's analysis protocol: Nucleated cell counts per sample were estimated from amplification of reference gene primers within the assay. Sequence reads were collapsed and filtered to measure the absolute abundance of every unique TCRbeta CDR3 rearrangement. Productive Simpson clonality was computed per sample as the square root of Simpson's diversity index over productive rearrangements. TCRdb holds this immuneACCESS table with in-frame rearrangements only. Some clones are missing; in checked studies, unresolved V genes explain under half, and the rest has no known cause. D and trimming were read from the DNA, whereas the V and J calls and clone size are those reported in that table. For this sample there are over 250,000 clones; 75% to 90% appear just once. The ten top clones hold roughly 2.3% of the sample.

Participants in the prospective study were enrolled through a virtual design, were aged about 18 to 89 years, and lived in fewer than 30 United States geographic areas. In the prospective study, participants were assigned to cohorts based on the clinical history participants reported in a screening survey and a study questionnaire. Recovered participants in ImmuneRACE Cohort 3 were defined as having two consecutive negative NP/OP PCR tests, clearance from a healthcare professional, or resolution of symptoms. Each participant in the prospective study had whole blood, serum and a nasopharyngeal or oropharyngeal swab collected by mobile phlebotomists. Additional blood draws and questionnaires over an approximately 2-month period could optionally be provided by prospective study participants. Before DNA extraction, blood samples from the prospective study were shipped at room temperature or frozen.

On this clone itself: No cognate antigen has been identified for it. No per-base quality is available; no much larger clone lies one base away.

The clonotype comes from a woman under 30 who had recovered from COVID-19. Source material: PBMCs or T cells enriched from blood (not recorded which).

In nucleotides, the sequence is TGTGCCACCAGAGACAGGGGTGTGTTTTTT. Its translation is CATRDRGVFF. Recombination joined TRBV28 with TRBJ1-4, with TRBD1 matching 8 junction bases. CDR1 and CDR2, looked up from the germline V gene, are MDHEN and SYDVKM. The CDR3 goes from the cysteine to the phenylalanine over 10 residues. Of all the DNA, just the CDR3 is kept, 30 bases in frame from base 1. V and J are trimmed by 10 bases and 15 bases, and the gene matches miss 7 bases of the junction.